This T cell receptor (beta chain) was documented in a study of T cells in localized non-small cell lung cancer. General study results and limits: Longer overall survival was linked to higher blood T cell density.

Some clones are missing from TCRdb's copy, which holds only in-frame ones; the method was immunoSEQ multiplex PCR. The top ten hold around 6.1% of the sample, which has 23,000 or so clones, 86% seen once. This clone has just a few counts. No antigen is known for it. The origin of this receptor is a male donor at least 60 years old with stage II squamous cell lung carcinoma. The sample consisted of peripheral blood, taken before any cancer treatment.

The CDR3 nucleotides read TGTGCCAGTAGCCTCGCAGGGACTAACTATGGCTACACCTTC. It translates to CASSLAGTNYGYTF. The chain combines TRBV19 with TRBJ1-2; weak D call: TRBD1 (5 bases). Trimming took 6 bases from V and 0 from J, leaving 11 bases between them. This CDR3 region has 14 residues. Germline-derived CDR1 and CDR2 are LNHDA and SQIVND (reference sequence).